This passage covers 27 T cell receptor beta chains from one sample sequenced in a study of blood T cells in healthy people across ages. Combining a sample-barcoded 5' primer with a J-beta primer mix, a second PCR ran for roughly 7 to 11 cycles. Via MiXCR, TCRdb re-called the 5' RACE reads, giving one row per CDR3 protein. Of 1.4 million or so distinct CDR3 sequences detected, approximately 43% appear once; the ten largest clones hold under 5%. Sequencing input: blood. These receptors all stem from a woman aged 18-29 years in good health.

The chain couples TRBV29-1 to TRBJ2-7; 9 bases fit TRBD1. In germline, CDR1 is SQVTM, CDR2 ANQGSEA. V was pared by 0 bases and J by 4 bases, with 7 bases of the junction left unmatched. This CDR3 has 15 residues. Here the CDR3 reads CSVEEPRGQGYEQYF. The CDR3 DNA sequence: TGCAGCGTTGAAGAACCCCGGGGACAGGGATACGAGCAGTACTTC.

This clonotype was counted between two and nine times. V gene TRBV6-2 or TRBV6-3 combines with J gene TRBJ2-7; 12 bases agree with TRBD1. The CDR3 has 19 residues. The V and J ends lost 6 bases and 6 bases, in that order; junction bases with no gene match: 21. Germline V lookup: CDR1 MNHEY, CDR2 SVGEGT. CDR3 sequence (DNA): TGTGCCAGCAGAAGAGATCTCACCGGGACAGGGGGCGAGTTCACCGAGCAGTACTTC. Its protein is CASRRDLTGTGGEFTEQYF.

The chain employs TRBV28 and TRBJ2-7; 7 bases match TRBD1. CDR1 and CDR2 (germline): MDHEN, SYDVKM. The CDR3 extends over 14 amino acids. The V segment lost 5 bases and the J segment 6 bases; nucleotides outside the gene matches: 10. DNA for the CDR3: TGTGCCAGCAGTGACCGGACAGGCCCAAGCGAGCAGTACTTC. It specifies CASSDRTGPSEQYF.

V is TRBV29-1 and J is TRBJ2-3; 7 nucleotides align to TRBD1. V trimming: 2 bases; J trimming: 2 bases; junction bases outside the gene matches: 22. There are 20 residues in the CDR3. Germline CDR1 reads SQVTM; CDR2 reads ANQGSEA. The CDR3 sequence is CSVERFLLSWAGTDTDTQYF. The CDR3 nucleotides read TGCAGCGTTGAACGATTTCTACTAAGCTGGGCCGGGACAGACACAGATACGCAGTATTTT.

This clonotype appeared a few times. The V gene is TRBV30, the J gene TRBJ1-4; a weak D match, TRBD1 (6 bases). V lost 0 bases to trimming and J lost 0 bases, with 11 bases between them. The germline gives CDR1 GTSNPN, CDR2 SVGIG (reference sequence). The CDR3 covers 16 residues. The CDR3: CAWSVPPGATNEKLFF. In nucleotides, the CDR3 is TGTGCCTGGAGTGTCCCCCCAGGGGCAACTAATGAAAAACTGTTTTTT.

The chain employs TRBV14 and TRBJ2-1; D gene ambiguous. The CDR3 spans 19 residues. V gave up 4 bases and J gave up 4 bases, with 26 bases separating them. Germline V gene sequence: CDR1 SGHDN, CDR2 FVKESK. This CDR3 reads CASSPRPEPPFRLYNEQFF. In DNA, the CDR3 is TGTGCCAGCAGCCCCCGGCCAGAACCCCCTTTTCGACTTTACAATGAGCAGTTCTTC.

A few counts support this clonotype. V is TRBV29-1 and J is TRBJ1-5; TRBD1 agrees at 12 bases. After removal of 6 bases from V and 0 bases from J, the junction contained 9 bases not matched to a gene. The CDR3 consists of 17 residues. Germline V gives CDR1 SQVTM, CDR2 ANQGSEA. The DNA of the CDR3 is TGCAGCGTGGCCGGGACAGGGGGCCGGTATAGCAATCAGCCCCAGCATTTT. Its protein is CSVAGTGGRYSNQPQHF.

The J gene is TRBJ1-2, the V gene TRBV4-2, with D maybe TRBD1 (5 bases). CDR1 LGHNA and CDR2 YNFKEQ come from the germline V gene. Trimming removed 2 bases from V and 8 bases from J, with 12 bases in between. The CDR3 runs to 13 residues. The CDR3 protein is CASSQTTGSGYTF. DNA for the CDR3: TGTGCCAGCAGCCAAACAACAGGATCCGGCTACACCTTC.

The chain joins TRBV12-3 or TRBV12-4 to TRBJ2-1; D is uncertain. V was pared by 1 base and J by 9 bases, with 13 bases between. This CDR3 has 14 residues. CDR3 sequence reads: CASSLGRSQREQFF. CDR3 bases: TGTGCCAGCAGTTTAGGGCGGAGCCAGCGTGAGCAGTTCTTC.

This chain connects TRBV20-1 to TRBJ2-3; 10 positions match TRBD2. CDR3 length equals 14 residues. V lost 2 bases, J lost 5 bases, and 4 bases stayed unmatched. The germline V gene has CDR1 DFQATT and CDR2 SNEGSKA (reference sequence). Here the CDR3 reads CSARTLAGEDTQYF. The CDR3 nucleotides are TGCAGTGCTAGAACCCTAGCGGGAGAAGATACGCAGTATTTT.

This chain connects TRBV5-1 to TRBJ1-5; D may be TRBD1 (6 bases). Germline CDR1 reads SGHRS; CDR2 reads YFSETQ. Trimming cost V 1 base and J 9 bases, with 20 bases left between them. The CDR3 runs to 16 residues. The CDR3 region has the DNA TGCGCCAGCAGCTTGATGGGGGGCGCGGGCTCGGGGCCCCAGCATTTT. It encodes CASSLMGGAGSGPQHF.

The gene calls are TRBV12-3 or TRBV12-4 and TRBJ1-1, with 7 nucleotides matching TRBD1. V trimming: 5 bases; J trimming: 5 bases; junction bases outside the gene matches: 8. The CDR3 has 14 residues. The CDR3 DNA follows: TGTGCCAGCAGTCATCACAGGGGTGAAACTGAAGCTTTCTTT. This sequence encodes CASSHHRGETEAFF.

The V gene is TRBV20-1, the J gene TRBJ2-5, with 8 positions matching TRBD2. CDR1 is DFQATT, CDR2 SNEGSKA, per germline (reference sequence). The CDR3 is 14 residues long. J was trimmed by 4 bases and V by 4 bases; bases with no gene match: 8. The CDR3 DNA is TGCAGTGCTATAGAAGGGCTAGCGGGAGAGACCCAGTACTTC. Amino acid sequence: CSAIEGLAGETQYF.

V is TRBV6-4 and J is TRBJ2-1; 8 nucleotides line up with TRBD1. Trimming took 1 base from V and 5 from J; bases not matched to a gene: 4. Germline-derived CDR1 and CDR2 are MRHNA and SNTAGT. The CDR3 length is 15 residues. This CDR3 reads CASSDFNRGNNEQFF. The CDR3 region has the DNA TGTGCCAGCAGTGACTTCAACAGGGGGAACAATGAGCAGTTCTTC.

This clonotype was recorded a few times. The CDR3 here is CASSQWQMNTEAFF. The CDR3 DNA is TGCGCCAGCAGCCAATGGCAGATGAACACTGAAGCTTTCTTT. V is TRBV4-1 and J is TRBJ1-1; the D is unclear. Per germline, CDR1 MGHRA and CDR2 YSYEKL. Trimming removed 2 bases at V and 0 bases at J, with 7 bases between. This CDR3 comprises 14 residues.

This clonotype was counted a few times. For the CDR3, the DNA is TGTGCCAGCAGCCAGGGACAGGGTGTGGGAAACATTCAGTACTTC. It specifies CASSQGQGVGNIQYF. The chain uses TRBV7-2 and TRBJ2-4, with 9 bases matching TRBD1. The CDR3 runs 15 residues. Per the germline V gene, CDR1 is SGHTA and CDR2 is FQGNSA. The trim removed 5 bases at V and 6 bases at J, leaving 8 bases unmatched.

The chain recombines TRBV2 with TRBJ2-3; D could derive from TRBD1 or TRBD2 (5 bases each). Germline V lookup: CDR1 SNHLY, CDR2 FYNNEI. V lost 4 bases and J lost 5, with 7 bases in between. The CDR3 is 12 residues long. The CDR3 DNA follows: TGTGCCAGCAGTGGAGGGGAAGATACGCAGTATTTT. Translating it yields CASSGGEDTQYF. Supplemented by reference TRBV2 and TRBJ2-3, the full variable domain reads EPEVTQTPSHQVTQMGQEVILRCVPISNHLYFYWYRQILGQKVEFLVSFYNNEISEKSEIFDDQFSVERPDGSNFTLKIRSTKLEDSAMYFCASSGGEDTQYFGPGTRLTVL.

V gene TRBV4-3 combines with J gene TRBJ2-1; D call uncertain. From germline, CDR1 is LGHNA and CDR2 YSLEER. V was clipped by 2 bases and J by 8 bases, with 16 bases between them. CDR3 length: 15 amino acids. CDR3 loop: CASSQLRTAGDEQFF. Here the CDR3 DNA reads TGCGCCAGCAGCCAATTAAGGACGGCCGGAGATGAGCAGTTCTTC.

This clonotype has just a few counts. The chain has TRBV9 and TRBJ2-1; the D gene is possibly TRBD2 (5 bases). The CDR3 has 15 amino acids. Germline-derived CDR1 and CDR2 are SGDLS and YYNGEE. Trimming took 2 bases from V and 2 from J, leaving 11 bases between them. The DNA for the CDR3 is TGTGCCAGCAGCGTGGAGGAGGTAGCCTACAATGAGCAGTTCTTC. It yields the protein CASSVEEVAYNEQFF.

The rearrangement joins TRBV4-1 to TRBJ2-7, with D unresolved. TRBJ2-5 matches the DNA end more closely, so the J call is doubtful. The CDR3 runs to 14 residues. The germline V gene encodes CDR1 MGHRA and CDR2 YSYEKL. Here the CDR3 reads CASSQDLEMATQYF. Here the CDR3 DNA reads TGCGCCAGCAGCCAAGATCTGGAAATGGCGACCCAGTACTTC.

The rearrangement links TRBV6-5 to TRBJ1-2, with a possible D match to TRBD1 (6 bases). Trimming shortened V by 6 bases and J by 4 bases, and 18 bases separated the two germline ends. The CDR3 covers 15 residues. Germline CDR1 reads MNHEY; CDR2 reads SVGAGI. The CDR3 sequence is CASRDAGTTPYGYTF. The CDR3 DNA is TGTGCCAGCAGGGATGCGGGGACAACCCCCTATGGCTACACCTTC.

This clonotype was seen at least ten times. The chain uses TRBV5-1 and TRBJ2-7, with TRBD2 identical over 7 bases. The CDR3 totals 14 residues. After removal of 5 bases from V and 7 bases from J, the junction contained 12 bases not matched to a gene. Germline CDR1 SGHRS, CDR2 YFSETQ. Here the CDR3 reads CASRPLTSYREQYF. In DNA form, the CDR3 reads TGCGCCAGCAGACCGCTGACTAGCTATCGGGAGCAGTACTTC.

This clonotype occurred a few times. This rearrangement joins TRBV11-2 to TRBJ2-5; D gene ambiguous. The V gene's germline CDR1 is SGHAT and CDR2 FQNNGV. Trimming pared 3 bases from V and 0 bases from J, leaving 5 bases between. The CDR3 has 13 amino acids. The CDR3 DNA sequence: TGTGCCAGCAGCTTCCAGTACCAAGAGACCCAGTACTTC. Protein sequence: CASSFQYQETQYF.

The chain couples TRBV20-1 to TRBJ2-3; D perhaps matches TRBD2 (5 bases). Trimming removed 3 bases at V and 2 bases at J, with 12 bases between. CDR1 and CDR2 (germline): DFQATT, SNEGSKA (reference sequence). CDR3 size: 14 residues. The CDR3 here is CSARPSGSTDTQYF. For the CDR3, the DNA is TGCAGTGCTAGGCCCAGCGGCTCCACAGATACGCAGTATTTT.

The rearrangement uses TRBV6-2 or TRBV6-3 and TRBJ2-2; D gene unclear. Trimming removed 3 bases at V and 0 bases at J, with 11 bases between. Germline-derived CDR1 and CDR2 are MNHEY and SVGEGT. The CDR3 extends over 16 amino acids. The CDR3 region is CASSYNPDANTGELFF. The CDR3 DNA sequence: TGTGCCAGCAGTTATAATCCAGATGCGAACACCGGGGAGCTGTTTTTT.

The V call is TRBV6-6, the J call TRBJ1-5; D call uncertain. CDR1 and CDR2 (germline): MNHNY, SVGAGI (reference sequence). This CDR3 has 10 residues. V was clipped by 6 bases and J by 7 bases, with 4 bases between them. The CDR3 reads CASSRQPQHF. The CDR3 DNA sequence: TGTGCCAGCAGCCGACAGCCCCAGCATTTT.

The chain carries TRBV5-6 and TRBJ1-4, with D unresolved. Germline V CDR1 and CDR2: SGHDT, YYEEEE. CDR3 length: 16 residues. The V and J ends lost 4 bases and 0 bases respectively, with 13 bases between them. DNA for the CDR3: TGTGCCAGCAGCCCCCGGGCGTTTTCAACTAATGAAAAACTGTTTTTT. Amino acid sequence: CASSPRAFSTNEKLFF.